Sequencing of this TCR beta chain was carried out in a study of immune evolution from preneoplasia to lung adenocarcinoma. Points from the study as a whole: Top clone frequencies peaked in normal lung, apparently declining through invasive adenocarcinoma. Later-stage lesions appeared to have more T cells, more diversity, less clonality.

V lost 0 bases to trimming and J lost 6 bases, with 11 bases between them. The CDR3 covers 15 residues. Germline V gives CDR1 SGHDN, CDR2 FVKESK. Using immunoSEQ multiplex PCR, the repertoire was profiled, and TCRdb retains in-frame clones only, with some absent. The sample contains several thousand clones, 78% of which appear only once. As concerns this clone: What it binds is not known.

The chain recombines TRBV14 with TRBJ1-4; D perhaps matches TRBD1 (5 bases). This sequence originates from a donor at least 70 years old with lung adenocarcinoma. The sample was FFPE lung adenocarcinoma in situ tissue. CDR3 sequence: CASSQDWGGDEKLFF. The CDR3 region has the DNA TGTGCCAGCAGCCAAGATTGGGGGGGAGATGAAAAACTGTTTTTT.